These T cell receptor beta chains were read from a single sample in a study of T cell repertoires in cytomegalovirus infection. Using its own MiXCR run on the reads, TCRdb lists one record per CDR3 protein. The data contain 400,000 or so distinct CDR3 sequences, 15% to 20% of them singletons. The sample was PBMCs. Source of these receptors: a human donor in good health (CMV status not recorded). Some clones in this sample may be carry-over from other donors' samples. CDR3s include the opening cysteine and the closing phenylalanine or tryptophan.

cdr3_aa v_call
CASSAVGRNTIYF TRBV2
CASSLAGDRQYTDTQYF TRBV7-2
CSVRVGEQYF TRBV29-1
CASSFDTLGQGARTEAFF TRBV7-2
CAISALAGGRETQYF TRBV10-3
CASSPYPKSWRYEQYF TRBV28
CASSLGDRPIYGYTF TRBV12-3/TRBV12-4
CASSTGLGKREQYF TRBV19
CASKFGNSLGEQYF TRBV12-3/TRBV12-4
CASSPGTGGDTEAFF TRBV5-1
CASSPIGGFYGYTF TRBV18
CASSQDSGESQETQYF TRBV4-3
CASRDRGILSGYTF TRBV7-6
CSARIGQNTEAFF TRBV20-1